Here is one TCR beta chain with its context. The data derive from a study of blood T cell repertoires in COVID-19. Produced via immunoSEQ multiplex PCR; TCRdb's table is partial and in-frame only. The table shows around 310,000 clones, with about nine tenths occurring only once. The germline V gene has CDR1 MNHEY and CDR2 SVGEGT. J lost 10 bases, V lost 2 bases, and 4 bases had no gene match. The CDR3 has 14 residues. Sample: PBMCs or T cells enriched from blood (not recorded which). J is TRBJ1-6 and V is TRBV6-2 or TRBV6-3; 8 bases line up with TRBD1. This receptor was identified in a young woman who had recovered from COVID-19. CDR3 DNA: TGTGCCAGCAGTTACGGACAGGGAGGATCACCCCTCCACTTT. Translation gives CASSYGQGGSPLHF.